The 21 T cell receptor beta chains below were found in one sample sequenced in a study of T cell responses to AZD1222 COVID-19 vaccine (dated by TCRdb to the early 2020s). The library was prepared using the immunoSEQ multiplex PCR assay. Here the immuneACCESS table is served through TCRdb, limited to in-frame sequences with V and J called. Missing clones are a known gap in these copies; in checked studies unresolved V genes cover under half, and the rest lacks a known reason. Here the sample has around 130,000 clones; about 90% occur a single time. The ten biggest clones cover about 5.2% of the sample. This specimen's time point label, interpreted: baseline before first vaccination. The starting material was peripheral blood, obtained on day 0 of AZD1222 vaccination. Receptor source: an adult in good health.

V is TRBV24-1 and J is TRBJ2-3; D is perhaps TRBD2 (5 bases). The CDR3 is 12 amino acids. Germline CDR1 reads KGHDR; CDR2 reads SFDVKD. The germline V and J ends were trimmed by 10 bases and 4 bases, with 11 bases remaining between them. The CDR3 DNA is TGTGCCACGGGGAGCCGCGCAGATACGCAGTATTTT. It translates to CATGSRADTQYF.

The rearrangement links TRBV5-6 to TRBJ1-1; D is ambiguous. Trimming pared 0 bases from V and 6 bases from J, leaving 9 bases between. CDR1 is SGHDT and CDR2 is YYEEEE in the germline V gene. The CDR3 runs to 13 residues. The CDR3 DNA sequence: TGTGCCAGCAGCTTGGATGCCGTCGCTGAAGCTTTCTTT. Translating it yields CASSLDAVAEAFF.

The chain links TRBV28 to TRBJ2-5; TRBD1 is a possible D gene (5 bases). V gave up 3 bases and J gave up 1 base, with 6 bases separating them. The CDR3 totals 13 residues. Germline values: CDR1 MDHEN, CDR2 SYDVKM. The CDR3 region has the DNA TGTGCCAGCAGTTTTGGGGCCCAAGAGACCCAGTACTTC. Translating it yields CASSFGAQETQYF.

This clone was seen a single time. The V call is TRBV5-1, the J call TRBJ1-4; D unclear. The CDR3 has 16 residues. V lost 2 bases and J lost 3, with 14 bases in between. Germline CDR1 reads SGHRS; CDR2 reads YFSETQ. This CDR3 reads CASSLTFRTSNEKLFF. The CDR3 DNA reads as TGCGCCAGCAGCTTAACGTTCAGGACCTCTAATGAAAAACTGTTTTTT.

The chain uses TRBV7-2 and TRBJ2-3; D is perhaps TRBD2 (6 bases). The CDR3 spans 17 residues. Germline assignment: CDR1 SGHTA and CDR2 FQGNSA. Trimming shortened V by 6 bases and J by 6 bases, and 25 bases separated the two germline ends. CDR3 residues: CASSYGPGLAEEDTQYF. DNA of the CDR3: TGTGCCAGCAGTTACGGACCGGGACTCGCGGAGGAGGATACGCAGTATTTT.

The CDR3 protein is CASRHLLDPYSNQPQHF. The CDR3 nucleotides read TGTGCCAGCAGACACCTGTTGGACCCTTATAGCAATCAGCCCCAGCATTTT. The genes are TRBV5-8 and TRBJ1-5; no clear D. In germline, CDR1 is SGHTS, CDR2 YDEGEE. The CDR3 extends over 17 amino acids. V was shortened by 5 bases and J by 0 bases, with 18 bases between the two germline ends. Combining the CDR3 with reference TRBV5-8 and TRBJ1-5 gives the whole variable domain EAGVTQSPTHLIKTRGQQATLRCSPISGHTSVYWYQQALGLGLQFLLWYDEGEERNRGNFPPRFSGRQFPNYSSELNVNALELEDSALYLCASRHLLDPYSNQPQHFGDGTRLSIL.

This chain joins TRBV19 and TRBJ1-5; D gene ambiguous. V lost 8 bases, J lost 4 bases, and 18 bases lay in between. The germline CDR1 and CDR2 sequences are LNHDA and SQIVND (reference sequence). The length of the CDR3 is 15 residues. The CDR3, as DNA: TGTGCCAGTCTGGATAGGCGACTGAGAAATCAGCCCCAGCATTTT. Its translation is CASLDRRLRNQPQHF.

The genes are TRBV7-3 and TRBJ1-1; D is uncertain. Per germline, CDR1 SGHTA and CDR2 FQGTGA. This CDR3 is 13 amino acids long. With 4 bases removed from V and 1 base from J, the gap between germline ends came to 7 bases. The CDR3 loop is CASSSRGNTEAFF. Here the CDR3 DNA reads TGTGCCAGCAGCTCCAGAGGGAACACTGAAGCTTTCTTT.

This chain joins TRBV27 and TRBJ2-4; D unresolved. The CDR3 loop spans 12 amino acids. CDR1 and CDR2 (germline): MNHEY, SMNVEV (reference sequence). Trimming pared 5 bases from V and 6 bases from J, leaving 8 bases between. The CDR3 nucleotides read TGTGCCAGCAGTGACCGTTCAAACATTCAGTACTTC. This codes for CASSDRSNIQYF.

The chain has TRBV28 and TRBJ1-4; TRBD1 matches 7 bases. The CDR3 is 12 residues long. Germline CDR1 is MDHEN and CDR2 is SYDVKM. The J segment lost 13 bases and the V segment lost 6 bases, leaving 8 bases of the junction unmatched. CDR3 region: CASSPIRQGLFF. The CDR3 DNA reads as TGTGCCAGCAGCCCAATTCGACAGGGACTGTTTTTT.

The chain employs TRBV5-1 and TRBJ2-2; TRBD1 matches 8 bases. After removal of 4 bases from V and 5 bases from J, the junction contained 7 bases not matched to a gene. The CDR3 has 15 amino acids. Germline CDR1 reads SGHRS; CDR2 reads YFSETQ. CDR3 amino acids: CASSHGQGRTGELFF. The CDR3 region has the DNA TGCGCCAGCAGCCACGGACAGGGAAGGACCGGGGAGCTGTTTTTT.

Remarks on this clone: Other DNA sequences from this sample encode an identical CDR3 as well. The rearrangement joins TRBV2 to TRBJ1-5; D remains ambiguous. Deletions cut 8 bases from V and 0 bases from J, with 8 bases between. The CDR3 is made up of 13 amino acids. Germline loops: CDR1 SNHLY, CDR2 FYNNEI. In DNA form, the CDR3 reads TGTGCCAGCTCCGTCAATAGCAATCAGCCCCAGCATTTT. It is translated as CASSVNSNQPQHF.

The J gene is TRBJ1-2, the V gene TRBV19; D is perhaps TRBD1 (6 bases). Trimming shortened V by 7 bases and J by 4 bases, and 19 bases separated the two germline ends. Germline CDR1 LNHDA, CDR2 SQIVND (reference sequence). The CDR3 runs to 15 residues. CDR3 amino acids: CASNGFRGQVYGYTF. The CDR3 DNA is TGTGCCAGTAACGGCTTTCGGGGGCAGGTCTATGGCTACACCTTC.

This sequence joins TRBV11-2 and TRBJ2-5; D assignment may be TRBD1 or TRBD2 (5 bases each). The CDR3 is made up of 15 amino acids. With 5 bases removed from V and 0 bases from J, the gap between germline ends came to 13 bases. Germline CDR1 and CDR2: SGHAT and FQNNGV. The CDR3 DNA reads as TGTGCCAGCAGCGGGGGACCTTGGTACCAAGAGACCCAGTACTTC. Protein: CASSGGPWYQETQYF.

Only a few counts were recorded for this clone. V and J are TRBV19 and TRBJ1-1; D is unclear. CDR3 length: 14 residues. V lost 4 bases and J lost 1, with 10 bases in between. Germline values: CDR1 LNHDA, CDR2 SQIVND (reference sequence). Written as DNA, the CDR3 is TGTGCCAGTAGTACCCCCATGGGGAACACTGAAGCTTTCTTT. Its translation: CASSTPMGNTEAFF. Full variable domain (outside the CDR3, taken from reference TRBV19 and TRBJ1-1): DGGITQSPKYLFRKEGQNVTLSCEQNLNHDAMYWYRQDPGQGLRLIYYSQIVNDFQKGDIAEGYSVSREKKESFPLTVTSAQKNPTAFYLCASSTPMGNTEAFFGQGTRLTVV.

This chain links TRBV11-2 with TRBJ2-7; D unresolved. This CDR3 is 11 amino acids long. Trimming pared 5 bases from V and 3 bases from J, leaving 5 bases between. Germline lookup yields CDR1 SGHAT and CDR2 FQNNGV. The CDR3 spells CASSVHYEQYF. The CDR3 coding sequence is TGTGCCAGCAGCGTACACTACGAGCAGTACTTC.

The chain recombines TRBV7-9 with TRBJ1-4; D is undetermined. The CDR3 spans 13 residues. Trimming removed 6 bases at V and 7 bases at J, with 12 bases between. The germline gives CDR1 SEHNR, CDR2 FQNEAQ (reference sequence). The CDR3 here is CASSRKEGEKLFF. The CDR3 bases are TGTGCCAGCAGTCGTAAGGAGGGTGAAAAACTGTTTTTT.

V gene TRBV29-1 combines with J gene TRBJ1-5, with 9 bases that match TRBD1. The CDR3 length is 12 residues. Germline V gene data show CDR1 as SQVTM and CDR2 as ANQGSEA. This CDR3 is CSTGGGGQPQHF. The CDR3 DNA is TGCAGTACAGGGGGCGGGGGTCAGCCCCAGCATTTT.

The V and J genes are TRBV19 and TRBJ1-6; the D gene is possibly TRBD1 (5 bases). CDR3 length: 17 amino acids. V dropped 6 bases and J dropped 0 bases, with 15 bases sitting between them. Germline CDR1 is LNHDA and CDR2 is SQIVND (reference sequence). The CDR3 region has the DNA TGTGCCAGTAGCAGTCCCCCAGGGAGCTCCTATAATTCACCCCTCCACTTT. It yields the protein CASSSPPGSSYNSPLHF. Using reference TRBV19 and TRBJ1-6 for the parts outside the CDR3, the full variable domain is DGGITQSPKYLFRKEGQNVTLSCEQNLNHDAMYWYRQDPGQGLRLIYYSQIVNDFQKGDIAEGYSVSREKKESFPLTVTSAQKNPTAFYLCASSSPPGSSYNSPLHFGNGTRLTVT.

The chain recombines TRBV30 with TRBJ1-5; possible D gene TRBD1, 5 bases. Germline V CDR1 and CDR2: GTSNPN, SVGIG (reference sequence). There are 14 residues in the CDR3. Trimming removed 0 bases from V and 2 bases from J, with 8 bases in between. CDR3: CAWSVLGGNQPQHF. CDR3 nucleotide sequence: TGTGCCTGGAGTGTACTAGGGGGCAATCAGCCCCAGCATTTT.

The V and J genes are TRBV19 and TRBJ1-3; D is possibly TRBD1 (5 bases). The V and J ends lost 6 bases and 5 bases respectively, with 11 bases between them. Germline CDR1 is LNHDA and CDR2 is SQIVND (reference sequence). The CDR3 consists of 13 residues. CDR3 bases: TGTGCCAGTAGGGGGGGACGAAGAAACACCATATATTTT. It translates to CASRGGRRNTIYF.